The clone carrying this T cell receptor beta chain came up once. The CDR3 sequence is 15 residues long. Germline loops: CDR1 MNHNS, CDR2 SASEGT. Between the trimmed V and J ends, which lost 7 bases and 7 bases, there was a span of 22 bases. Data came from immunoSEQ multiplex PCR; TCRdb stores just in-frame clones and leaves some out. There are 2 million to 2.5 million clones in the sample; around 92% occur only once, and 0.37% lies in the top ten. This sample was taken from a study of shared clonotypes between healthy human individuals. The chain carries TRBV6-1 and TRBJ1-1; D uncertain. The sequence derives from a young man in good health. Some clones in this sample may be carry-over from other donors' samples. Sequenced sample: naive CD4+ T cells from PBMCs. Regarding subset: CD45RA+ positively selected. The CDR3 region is CASTHSARVAGEAFF. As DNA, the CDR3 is TGTGCCAGCACCCATTCCGCCAGAGTCGCCGGTGAAGCTTTCTTT.